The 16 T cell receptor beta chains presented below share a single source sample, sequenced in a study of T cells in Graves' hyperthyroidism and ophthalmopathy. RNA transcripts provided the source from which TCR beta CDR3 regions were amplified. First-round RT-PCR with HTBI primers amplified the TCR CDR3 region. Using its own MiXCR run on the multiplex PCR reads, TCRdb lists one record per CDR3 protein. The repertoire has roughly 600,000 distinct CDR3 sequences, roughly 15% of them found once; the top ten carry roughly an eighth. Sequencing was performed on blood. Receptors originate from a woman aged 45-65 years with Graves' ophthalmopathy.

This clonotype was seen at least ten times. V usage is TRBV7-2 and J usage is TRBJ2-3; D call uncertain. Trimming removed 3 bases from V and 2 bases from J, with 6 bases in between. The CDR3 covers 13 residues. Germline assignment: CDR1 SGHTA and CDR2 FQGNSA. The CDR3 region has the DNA TGTGCCAGCAGCTTGTACGACACAGATACGCAGTATTTT. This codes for CASSLYDTDTQYF.

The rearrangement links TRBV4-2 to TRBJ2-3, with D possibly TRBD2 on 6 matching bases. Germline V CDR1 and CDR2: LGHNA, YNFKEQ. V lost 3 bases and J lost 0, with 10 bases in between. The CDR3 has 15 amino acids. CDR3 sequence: CASSHTAGSTDTQYF. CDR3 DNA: TGTGCCAGCAGCCATACAGCGGGTAGCACAGATACGCAGTATTTT.

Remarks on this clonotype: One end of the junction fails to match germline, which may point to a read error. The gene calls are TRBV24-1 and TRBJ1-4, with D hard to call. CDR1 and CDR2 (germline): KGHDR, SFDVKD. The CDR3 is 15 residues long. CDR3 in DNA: TGTGCCGCCAGTGCCACTACACCGGTGGGTGAAAAACTGTTTTTT. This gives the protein CAASATTPVGEKLFF.

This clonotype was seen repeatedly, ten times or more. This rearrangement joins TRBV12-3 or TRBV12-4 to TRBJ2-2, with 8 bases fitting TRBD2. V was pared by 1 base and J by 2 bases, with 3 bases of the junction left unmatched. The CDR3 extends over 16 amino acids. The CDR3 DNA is TGTGCCAGCAGTTTAGGGGCGGGAGGAAACACCGGGGAGCTGTTTTTT. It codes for CASSLGAGGNTGELFF.

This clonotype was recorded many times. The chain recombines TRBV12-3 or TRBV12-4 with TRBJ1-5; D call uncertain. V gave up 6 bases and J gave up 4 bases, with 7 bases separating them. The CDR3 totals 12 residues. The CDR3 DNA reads TGTGCCAGCAGGTCGAGGAATCAGCCCCAGCATTTT. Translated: CASRSRNQPQHF.

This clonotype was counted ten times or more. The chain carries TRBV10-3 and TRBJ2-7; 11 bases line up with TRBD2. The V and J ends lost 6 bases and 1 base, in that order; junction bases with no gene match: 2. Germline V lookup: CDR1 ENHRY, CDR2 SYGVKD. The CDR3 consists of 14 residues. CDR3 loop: CAISLAGGSYEQYF. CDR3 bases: TGTGCCATCAGCCTAGCGGGAGGTTCCTACGAGCAGTACTTC.

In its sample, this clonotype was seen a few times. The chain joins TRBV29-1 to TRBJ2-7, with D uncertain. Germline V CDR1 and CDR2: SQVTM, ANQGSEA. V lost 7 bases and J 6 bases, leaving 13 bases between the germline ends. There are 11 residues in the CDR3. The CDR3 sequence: CSAGWVPEQYF. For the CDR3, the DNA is TGCAGCGCCGGGTGGGTCCCCGAGCAGTACTTC.

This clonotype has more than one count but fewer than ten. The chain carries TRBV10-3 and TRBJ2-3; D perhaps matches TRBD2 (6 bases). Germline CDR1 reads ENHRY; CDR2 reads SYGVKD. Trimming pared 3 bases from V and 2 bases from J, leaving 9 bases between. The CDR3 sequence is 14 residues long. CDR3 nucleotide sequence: TGTGCCATCAGTGATTCGGGACTCACAGATACGCAGTATTTT. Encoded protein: CAISDSGLTDTQYF.

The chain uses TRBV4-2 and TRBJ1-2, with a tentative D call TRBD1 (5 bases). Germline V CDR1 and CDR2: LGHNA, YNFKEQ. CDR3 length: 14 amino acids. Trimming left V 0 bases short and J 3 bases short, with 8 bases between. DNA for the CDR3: TGTGCCAGCAGCCAAGATCTGGGGGACTATGGCTACACCTTC. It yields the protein CASSQDLGDYGYTF.

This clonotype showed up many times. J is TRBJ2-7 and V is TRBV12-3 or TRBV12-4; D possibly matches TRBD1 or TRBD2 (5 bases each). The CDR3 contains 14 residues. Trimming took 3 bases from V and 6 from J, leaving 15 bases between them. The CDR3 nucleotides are TGTGCCAGCAGTTTCCGGGACCGTCTCGGCGAGCAGTACTTC. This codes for CASSFRDRLGEQYF.

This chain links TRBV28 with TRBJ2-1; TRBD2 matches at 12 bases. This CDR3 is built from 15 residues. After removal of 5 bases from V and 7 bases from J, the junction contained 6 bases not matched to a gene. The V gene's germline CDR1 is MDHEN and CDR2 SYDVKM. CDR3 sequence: CASSNLLAGGNEQFF. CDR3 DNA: TGTGCCAGCAGTAATTTACTAGCGGGAGGAAATGAGCAGTTCTTC.

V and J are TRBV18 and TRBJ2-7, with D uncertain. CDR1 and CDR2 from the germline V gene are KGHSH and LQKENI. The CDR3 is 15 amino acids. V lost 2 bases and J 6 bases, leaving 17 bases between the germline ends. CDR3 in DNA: TGTGCCAGCTCACCAGGGCCCCTAGGAGTTTCCGAGCAGTACTTC. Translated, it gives CASSPGPLGVSEQYF.

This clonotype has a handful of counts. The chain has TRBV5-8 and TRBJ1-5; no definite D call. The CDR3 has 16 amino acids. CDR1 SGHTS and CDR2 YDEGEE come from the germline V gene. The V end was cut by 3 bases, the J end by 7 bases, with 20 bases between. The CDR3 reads CASSSYKTYVGQPQHF. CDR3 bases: TGTGCCAGCAGCTCGTACAAAACTTATGTGGGGCAGCCCCAGCATTTT.

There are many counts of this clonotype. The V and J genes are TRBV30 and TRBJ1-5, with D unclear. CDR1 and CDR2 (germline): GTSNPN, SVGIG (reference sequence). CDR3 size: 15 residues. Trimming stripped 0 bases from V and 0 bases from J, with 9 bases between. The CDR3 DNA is TGTGCCTGGAGTGTGGGTGATTATAGCAATCAGCCCCAGCATTTT. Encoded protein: CAWSVGDYSNQPQHF.

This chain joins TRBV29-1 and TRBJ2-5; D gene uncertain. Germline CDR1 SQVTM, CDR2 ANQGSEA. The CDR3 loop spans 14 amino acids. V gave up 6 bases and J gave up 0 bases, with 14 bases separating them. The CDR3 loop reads CSVLWEIHQETQYF. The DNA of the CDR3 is TGCAGCGTGTTGTGGGAAATCCACCAAGAGACCCAGTACTTC.

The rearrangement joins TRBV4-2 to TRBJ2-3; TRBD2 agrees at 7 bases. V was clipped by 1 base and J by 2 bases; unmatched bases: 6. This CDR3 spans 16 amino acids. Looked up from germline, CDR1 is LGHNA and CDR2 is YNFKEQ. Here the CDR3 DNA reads TGTGCCAGCAGCCAAGCCTCTAGCGGCTTCACAGATACGCAGTATTTT. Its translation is CASSQASSGFTDTQYF.